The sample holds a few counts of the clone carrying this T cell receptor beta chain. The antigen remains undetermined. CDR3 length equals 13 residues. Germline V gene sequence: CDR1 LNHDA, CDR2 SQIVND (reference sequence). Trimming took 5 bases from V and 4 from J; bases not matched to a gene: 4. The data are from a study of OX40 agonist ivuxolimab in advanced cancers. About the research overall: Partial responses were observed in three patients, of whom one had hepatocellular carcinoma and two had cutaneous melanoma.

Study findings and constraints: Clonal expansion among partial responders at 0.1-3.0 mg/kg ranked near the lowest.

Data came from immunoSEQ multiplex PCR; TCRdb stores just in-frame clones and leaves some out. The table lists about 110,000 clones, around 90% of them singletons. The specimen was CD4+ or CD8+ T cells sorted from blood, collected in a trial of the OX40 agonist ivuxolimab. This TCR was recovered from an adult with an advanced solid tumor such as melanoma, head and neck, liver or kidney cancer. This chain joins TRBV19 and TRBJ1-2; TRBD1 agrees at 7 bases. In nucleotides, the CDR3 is TGTGCCAGTAGTGGACAGGACTCCTATGGCTACACCTTC. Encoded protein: CASSGQDSYGYTF.